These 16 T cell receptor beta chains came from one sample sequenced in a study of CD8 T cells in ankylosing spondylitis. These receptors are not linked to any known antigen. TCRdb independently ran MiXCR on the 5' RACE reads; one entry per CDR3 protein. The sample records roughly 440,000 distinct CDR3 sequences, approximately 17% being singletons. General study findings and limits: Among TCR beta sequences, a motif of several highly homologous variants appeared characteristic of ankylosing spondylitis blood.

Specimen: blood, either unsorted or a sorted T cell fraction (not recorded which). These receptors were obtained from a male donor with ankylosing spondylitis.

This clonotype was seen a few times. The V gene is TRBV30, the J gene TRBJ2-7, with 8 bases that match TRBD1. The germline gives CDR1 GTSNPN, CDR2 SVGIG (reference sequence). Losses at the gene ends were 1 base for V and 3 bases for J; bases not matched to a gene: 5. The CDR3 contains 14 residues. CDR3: CAWSAGTGLYEQYF. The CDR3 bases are TGTGCCTGGAGTGCCGGGACAGGACTCTACGAGCAGTACTTC.

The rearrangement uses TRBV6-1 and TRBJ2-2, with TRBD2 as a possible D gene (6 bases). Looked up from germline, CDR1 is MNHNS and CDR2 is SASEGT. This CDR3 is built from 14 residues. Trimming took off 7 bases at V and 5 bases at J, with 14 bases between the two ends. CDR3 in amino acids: CASTNKAGTGELFF. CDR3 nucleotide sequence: TGTGCCAGCACCAATAAGGCGGGAACCGGGGAGCTGTTTTTT.

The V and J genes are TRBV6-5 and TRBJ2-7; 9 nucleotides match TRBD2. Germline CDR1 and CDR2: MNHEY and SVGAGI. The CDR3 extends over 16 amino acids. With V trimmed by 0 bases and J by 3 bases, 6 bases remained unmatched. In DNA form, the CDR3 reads TGTGCCAGCAGTTACTCGTCGACAGCGGGGGGCTACGAGCAGTACTTC. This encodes CASSYSSTAGGYEQYF.

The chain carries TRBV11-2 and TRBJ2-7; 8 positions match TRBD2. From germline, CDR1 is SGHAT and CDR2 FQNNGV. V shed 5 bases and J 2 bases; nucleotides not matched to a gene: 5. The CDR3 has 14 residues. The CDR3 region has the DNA TGTGCCAGCAGCACAACGGGACTAGCCTACGAGCAGTACTTC. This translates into CASSTTGLAYEQYF.

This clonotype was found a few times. The CDR3 DNA reads as TGTGCCAGCAGTTACTCCCATTCCTCCACTGAAGCTTTCTTT. This gives the protein CASSYSHSSTEAFF. The chain combines TRBV6-5 with TRBJ1-1; D is unresolved. Per the germline V gene, CDR1 is MNHEY and CDR2 is SVGAGI. This CDR3 is built from 14 residues. The V and J ends lost 0 bases and 4 bases respectively, with 9 bases between them.

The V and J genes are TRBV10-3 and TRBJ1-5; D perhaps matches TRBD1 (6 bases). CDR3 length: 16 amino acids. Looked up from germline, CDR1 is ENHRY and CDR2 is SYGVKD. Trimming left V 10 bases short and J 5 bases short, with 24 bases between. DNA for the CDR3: TGTGCCACCTCGGGATCCGGGGGCGATCGGGATCAGCCCCAGCATTTT. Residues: CATSGSGGDRDQPQHF.

This chain's CDR3 is CASSLWGASEQFF. The CDR3 region has the DNA TGCGCCAGCAGCTTGTGGGGGGCCTCTGAGCAGTTCTTC. The V gene is TRBV5-1, the J gene TRBJ2-1; either TRBD1 or TRBD2 may supply D (6 bases each). Germline V gene lookup returns CDR1 SGHRS and CDR2 YFSETQ. V lost 1 base and J 9 bases, leaving 11 bases between the germline ends. The CDR3 runs 13 residues. Together with reference TRBV5-1 and TRBJ2-1, the CDR3 gives the full variable domain: KAGVTQTPRYLIKTRGQQVTLSCSPISGHRSVSWYQQTPGQGLQFLFEYFSETQRNKGNFPGRFSGRQFSNSRSEMNVSTLELGDSALYLCASSLWGASEQFFGPGTRLTVL.

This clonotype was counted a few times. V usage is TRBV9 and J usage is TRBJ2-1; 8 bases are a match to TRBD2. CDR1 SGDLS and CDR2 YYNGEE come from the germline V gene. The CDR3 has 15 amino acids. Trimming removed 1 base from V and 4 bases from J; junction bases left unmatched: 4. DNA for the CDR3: TGTGCCAGCAGCGTAATTAGCGGGACATACAATGAGCAGTTCTTC. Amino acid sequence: CASSVISGTYNEQFF.

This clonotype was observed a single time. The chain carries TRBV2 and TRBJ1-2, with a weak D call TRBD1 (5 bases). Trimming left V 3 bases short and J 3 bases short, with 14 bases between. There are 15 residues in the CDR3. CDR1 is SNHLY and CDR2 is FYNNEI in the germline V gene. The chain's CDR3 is CASSDIGGMDYGYTF. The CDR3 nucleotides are TGTGCCAGCAGTGACATCGGGGGAATGGACTATGGCTACACCTTC.

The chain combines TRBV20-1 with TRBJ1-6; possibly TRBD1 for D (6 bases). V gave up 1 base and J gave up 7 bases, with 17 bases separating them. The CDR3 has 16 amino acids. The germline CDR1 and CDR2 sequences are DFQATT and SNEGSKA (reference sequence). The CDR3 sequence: CSARVGGGGSNSPLHF. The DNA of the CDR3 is TGCAGTGCTAGAGTCGGCGGCGGGGGCTCGAATTCACCCCTCCACTTT.

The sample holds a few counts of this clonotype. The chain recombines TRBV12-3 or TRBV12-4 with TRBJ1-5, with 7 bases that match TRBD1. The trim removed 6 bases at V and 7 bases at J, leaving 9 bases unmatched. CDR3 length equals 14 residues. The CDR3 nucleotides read TGTGCCAGCAGCACCGGGACAGTTTCGCAGCCCCAGCATTTT. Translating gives CASSTGTVSQPQHF.

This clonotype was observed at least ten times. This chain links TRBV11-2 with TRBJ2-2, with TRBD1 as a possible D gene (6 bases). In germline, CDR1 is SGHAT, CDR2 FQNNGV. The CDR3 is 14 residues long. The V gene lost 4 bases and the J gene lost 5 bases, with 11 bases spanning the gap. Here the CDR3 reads CASSSDRTTGELFF. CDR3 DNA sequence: TGTGCCAGCAGCTCCGACAGGACGACCGGGGAGCTGTTTTTT.

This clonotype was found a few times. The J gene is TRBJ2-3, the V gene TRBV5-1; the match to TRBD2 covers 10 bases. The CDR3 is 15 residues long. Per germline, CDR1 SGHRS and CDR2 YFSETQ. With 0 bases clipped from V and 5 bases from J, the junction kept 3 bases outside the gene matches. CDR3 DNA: TGCGCCAGCAGCTTGGTGCCTAGCGGGGGAGATACGCAGTATTTT. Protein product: CASSLVPSGGDTQYF. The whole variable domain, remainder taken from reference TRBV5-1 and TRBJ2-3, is KAGVTQTPRYLIKTRGQQVTLSCSPISGHRSVSWYQQTPGQGLQFLFEYFSETQRNKGNFPGRFSGRQFSNSRSEMNVSTLELGDSALYLCASSLVPSGGDTQYFGPGTRLTVL.

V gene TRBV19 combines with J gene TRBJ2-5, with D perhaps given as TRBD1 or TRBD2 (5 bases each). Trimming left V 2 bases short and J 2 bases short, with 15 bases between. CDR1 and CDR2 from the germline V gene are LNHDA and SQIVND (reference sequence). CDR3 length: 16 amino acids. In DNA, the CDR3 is TGTGCCAGTAGTATAAGCCTGGGGGTGGCACAAGAGACCCAGTACTTC. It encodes CASSISLGVAQETQYF.

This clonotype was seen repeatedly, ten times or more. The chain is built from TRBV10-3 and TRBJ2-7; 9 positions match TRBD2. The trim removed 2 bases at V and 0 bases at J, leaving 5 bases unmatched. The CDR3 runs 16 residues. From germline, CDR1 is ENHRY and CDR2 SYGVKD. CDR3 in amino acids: CAISERASGTSYEQYF. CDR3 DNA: TGTGCCATCAGTGAGAGAGCTAGCGGGACCTCCTACGAGCAGTACTTC.

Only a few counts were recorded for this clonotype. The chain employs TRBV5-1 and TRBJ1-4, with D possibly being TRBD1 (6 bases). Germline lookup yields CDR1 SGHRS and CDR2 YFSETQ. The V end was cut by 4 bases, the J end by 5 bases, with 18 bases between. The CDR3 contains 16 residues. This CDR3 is CASSHRATGTNEKLFF. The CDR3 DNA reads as TGCGCCAGCAGCCACCGGGCGACAGGAACCAATGAAAAACTGTTTTTT.